This T cell receptor (beta chain) was recorded in a study of CD8+ T cells in alopecia areata. Study-wide background: Treated individuals took tofacitinib by mouth, 5 to 10 mg twice daily. Overall study results and limits: Scalp data also include sequences from resident alphabeta T cells of normal skin. Researchers report lesional scalp, most notably alopecia totalis/universalis, outstripped normal scalp in clonality.

Notes on this clone: Its antigen is still unknown.

Isolated RNA was reverse transcribed into cDNA used as the sequencing template. Data came from immunoSEQ multiplex PCR; TCRdb stores just in-frame clones and leaves some out. The repertoire consists of some 150,000 clones, with around half occurring once and the leading ten covering approximately 20%. V was cut by 0 bases and J by 0 bases, with 8 bases left in between. Germline lookup yields CDR1 SGDLS and CDR2 YYNGEE. The CDR3 contains 15 residues. The receptor was isolated from a human donor with alopecia areata. The chain employs TRBV9 and TRBJ2-3; the D is unclear. Sequencing used CD8+ T cells sorted from blood, obtained at week 0. The DNA of the CDR3 is TGTGCCAGCAGCGTAGAGGTAGTTAGCACAGATACGCAGTATTTT. Protein: CASSVEVVSTDTQYF.